The T cell receptor beta chain described here comes from a study of CD8 T cells in ankylosing spondylitis. Findings of the study overall: Ankylosing spondylitis blood seemed to carry a telltale TCR beta motif made of under ten highly homologous variants. Reportedly, significant enrichment of disease-linked clones occurred in matched ankylosing spondylitis synovial fluid. Before this, some motif variants had been reported in reactive arthritis synovial fluid and blood.

The table lists this clonotype with many counts. Antigen unknown. With molecular barcodes, quantitative 5'-RACE was used to make the TCR beta libraries. TCRdb independently ran MiXCR on the 5' RACE reads; one entry per CDR3 protein. The sample comprises roughly 120,000 distinct CDR3 sequences, roughly 13% of which are singletons, and 2.5% to 3% rests with the top ten. J lost 1 base, V lost 4 bases, and 3 bases had no gene match. Germline lookup yields CDR1 DFQATT and CDR2 SNEGSKA (reference sequence). This CDR3 has 14 residues. The material sequenced was blood, either unsorted or a sorted T cell fraction (not recorded which). V and J are TRBV20-1 and TRBJ2-3; 9 positions agree with TRBD2. The sequence was collected from a female donor with ankylosing spondylitis or in good health (not recorded which). The CDR3 DNA is TGCAGTGCTATCGTAGCGGGAGGCACAGATACGCAGTATTTT. Translated: CSAIVAGGTDTQYF.